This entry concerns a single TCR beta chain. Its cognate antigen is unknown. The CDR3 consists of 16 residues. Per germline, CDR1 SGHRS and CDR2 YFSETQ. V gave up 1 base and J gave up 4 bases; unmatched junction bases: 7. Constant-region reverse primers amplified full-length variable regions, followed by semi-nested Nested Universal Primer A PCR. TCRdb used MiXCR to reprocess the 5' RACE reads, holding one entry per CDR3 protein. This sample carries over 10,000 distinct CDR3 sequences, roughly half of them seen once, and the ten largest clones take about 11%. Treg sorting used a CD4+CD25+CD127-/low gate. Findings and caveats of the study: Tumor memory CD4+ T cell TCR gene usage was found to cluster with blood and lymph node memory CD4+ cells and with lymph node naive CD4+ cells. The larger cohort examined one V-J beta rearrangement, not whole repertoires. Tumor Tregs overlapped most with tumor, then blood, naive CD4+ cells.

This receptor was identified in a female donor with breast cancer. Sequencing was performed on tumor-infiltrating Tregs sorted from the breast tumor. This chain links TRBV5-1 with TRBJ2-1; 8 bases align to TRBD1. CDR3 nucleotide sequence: TGCGCCAGCAGCTTGCGAACAGGGGGGACTTACAATGAGCAGTTCTTC. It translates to CASSLRTGGTYNEQFF. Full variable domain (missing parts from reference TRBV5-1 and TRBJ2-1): KAGVTQTPRYLIKTRGQQVTLSCSPISGHRSVSWYQQTPGQGLQFLFEYFSETQRNKGNFPGRFSGRQFSNSRSEMNVSTLELGDSALYLCASSLRTGGTYNEQFFGPGTRLTVL.